The 23 T cell receptor beta chains below come from one sample, sequenced in a study of cytomegalovirus exposure and HLA in healthy donors. The assay was immunoSEQ multiplex PCR, and TCRdb's table has in-frame clones only and misses some. The sample comprises some 170,000 clones, 86% of which are singletons, and approximately 2.6% rests with the top ten. Sequencing was carried out using PBMCs. The receptors originated from a man aged 18 to 35 in good health and CMV-seropositive.

The chain has TRBV4-2 and TRBJ2-1; TRBD2 might be the D (5 bases). CDR1 and CDR2 from the germline V gene are LGHNA and YNFKEQ. The V and J ends lost 4 bases and 8 bases respectively, with 18 bases between them. The CDR3 runs to 15 residues. CDR3 protein: CASSPRPTNGDEQFF. In DNA, the CDR3 is TGTGCCAGCAGCCCTCGACCGACGAACGGGGATGAGCAGTTCTTC.

V is TRBV19 and J is TRBJ1-2, with a possible D match to TRBD1 (6 bases). Trimming cost V 4 bases and J 11 bases, with 14 bases left between them. This CDR3 spans 12 amino acids. Germline CDR1 LNHDA, CDR2 SQIVND (reference sequence). CDR3 in DNA: TGTGCCAGTAGTAGAGGTTCCAGGGGATACACCTTC. This sequence encodes CASSRGSRGYTF. The complete variable domain, with remaining parts taken from reference TRBV19 and TRBJ1-2, reads DGGITQSPKYLFRKEGQNVTLSCEQNLNHDAMYWYRQDPGQGLRLIYYSQIVNDFQKGDIAEGYSVSREKKESFPLTVTSAQKNPTAFYLCASSRGSRGYTFGSGTRLTVV.

The rearrangement uses TRBV5-1 and TRBJ1-1; TRBD1 aligns across 10 bases. Germline CDR1 reads SGHRS; CDR2 reads YFSETQ. Germline trimming cut 3 bases from V and 5 bases from J; bases unmatched to any gene: 7. CDR3 length: 15 residues. CDR3 residues: CASSSRTGGRTEAFF. Written as DNA, the CDR3 is TGCGCCAGCAGCTCCCGGACAGGGGGTAGGACTGAAGCTTTCTTT.

The chain joins TRBV2 to TRBJ2-1; 9 bases align to TRBD2. This CDR3 has 18 residues. Trimming cost V 3 bases and J 4 bases; bases outside gene matches: 13. The germline gives CDR1 SNHLY, CDR2 FYNNEI. DNA for the CDR3: TGTGCCAGCAGTGATGGTAGCGGGGGCAGAGGGGGGTACAATGAGCAGTTCTTC. Its protein product is CASSDGSGGRGGYNEQFF.

V and J are TRBV6-4 and TRBJ2-1, with D possibly being TRBD2 (5 bases). The ends were cut back, 3 bases at V and 6 bases at J, with 15 bases in the middle. Germline V gives CDR1 MRHNA, CDR2 SNTAGT. The CDR3 contains 15 residues. In DNA, the CDR3 is TGTGCCAGCAGTGAGGAGGCTTCGGACCCCAATGAGCAGTTCTTC. Translating gives CASSEEASDPNEQFF.

The rearrangement uses TRBV18 and TRBJ1-4, with 9 bases that match TRBD1. Trimming cost V 3 bases and J 5 bases; bases outside gene matches: 7. CDR1 and CDR2 (germline): KGHSH, LQKENI. The CDR3 totals 16 residues. Here the CDR3 DNA reads TGTGCCAGCTCACCCACGATCGGACAGGGGAATGAAAAACTGTTTTTT. Amino acids: CASSPTIGQGNEKLFF.

The V gene is TRBV4-1, the J gene TRBJ1-3, with no clear D. V was pared by 4 bases and J by 3 bases, with 10 bases between. CDR1 is MGHRA and CDR2 is YSYEKL in the germline V gene. CDR3 length equals 14 residues. The CDR3 sequence is CASSPSGSGNTIYF. The CDR3 DNA is TGCGCCAGCAGCCCAAGTGGCAGTGGAAACACCATATATTTT.

CDR3 nucleotide sequence: TGTGCCACCCGAAAGGGGGCGACTGAAGCTTTCTTT. The encoded protein is CATRKGATEAFF. This chain connects TRBV28 to TRBJ1-1; 7 bases are a match to TRBD1. The V segment lost 10 bases and the J segment 5 bases; nucleotides outside the gene matches: 7. The germline V gene encodes CDR1 MDHEN and CDR2 SYDVKM. CDR3 length: 12 residues.

The V call is TRBV19, the J call TRBJ1-6; 7 nucleotides line up with TRBD1. The CDR3 is made up of 15 amino acids. Germline assignment: CDR1 LNHDA and CDR2 SQIVND (reference sequence). V trimming: 3 bases; J trimming: 7 bases; junction bases outside the gene matches: 6. As DNA, the CDR3 is TGTGCCAGTAGTATGCGACAGGGCTCGAATTCACCCCTCCACTTT. Translating it yields CASSMRQGSNSPLHF.

The V gene is TRBV7-9, the J gene TRBJ1-2; 8 bases align to TRBD1. With V trimmed by 1 base and J by 0 bases, 7 bases remained unmatched. There are 17 residues in the CDR3. CDR1 and CDR2 (germline): SEHNR, FQNEAQ (reference sequence). In DNA, the CDR3 is TGTGCCAGCAGCTTAGGAACGGGGACAGGTCCTAACTATGGCTACACCTTC. Protein sequence: CASSLGTGTGPNYGYTF.

This clone was picked up one time. The chain couples TRBV5-1 to TRBJ2-1; the match to TRBD2 covers 11 bases. V was pared by 3 bases and J by 2 bases, with 4 bases of the junction left unmatched. The CDR3 is made up of 16 amino acids. Germline CDR1 SGHRS, CDR2 YFSETQ. The CDR3 loop reads CASSSATSGTYNEQFF. CDR3 coding DNA: TGCGCCAGCAGCTCCGCGACTAGCGGGACCTACAATGAGCAGTTCTTC.

V and J are TRBV19 and TRBJ2-1, with 7 bases fitting TRBD2. The CDR3 runs 13 residues. Germline V gene lookup returns CDR1 LNHDA and CDR2 SQIVND (reference sequence). After removal of 5 bases from V and 12 bases from J, the junction contained 10 bases not matched to a gene. The CDR3 DNA follows: TGTGCCAGTAGTCCAGGACTAGAAGCTGTGCAGTTCTTC. Its translation is CASSPGLEAVQFF.

The V gene is TRBV7-6, the J gene TRBJ2-2; D gene uncertain. Per germline, CDR1 SGHVS and CDR2 FNYEAQ. V lost 3 bases and J 6 bases, leaving 5 bases between the germline ends. The CDR3 runs 12 residues. CDR3 coding DNA: TGTGCCAGCAGCTTTGTATCCGGGGAGCTGTTTTTT. It translates to CASSFVSGELFF. Variable domain in full (rest from reference TRBV7-6 and TRBJ2-2): GAGVSQSPRYKVTKRGQDVALRCDPISGHVSLYWYRQALGQGPEFLTYFNYEAQQDKSGLPNDRFSAERPEGSISTLTIQRTEQRDSAMYRCASSFVSGELFFGEGSRLTVL.

The rearrangement links TRBV18 to TRBJ2-5; D call uncertain. Trimming pared 6 bases from V and 3 bases from J, leaving 14 bases between. The germline gives CDR1 KGHSH, CDR2 LQKENI. This CDR3 has 14 residues. CDR3 coding DNA: TGTGCCAGCTCCCGCCGTGAGCTCAAAGAGACCCAGTACTTC. Translation gives CASSRRELKETQYF.

The chain links TRBV7-9 to TRBJ2-7, with 8 bases identical to TRBD2. J was trimmed by 3 bases and V by 2 bases; bases with no gene match: 6. CDR1 and CDR2 from the germline V gene are SEHNR and FQNEAQ (reference sequence). This CDR3 is 15 amino acids long. CDR3: CASSLSTREGYEQYF. The CDR3 nucleotides read TGTGCCAGCAGCTTATCGACCCGGGAGGGCTACGAGCAGTACTTC.

The chain links TRBV7-9 to TRBJ2-3; 11 nucleotides align to TRBD2. V lost 0 bases, J lost 0 bases, and 2 bases stayed unmatched. The V gene's germline CDR1 is SEHNR and CDR2 FQNEAQ (reference sequence). This CDR3 has 17 amino acids. The CDR3 nucleotides read TGTGCCAGCAGCTTAGCTGGGACTAGCGGTAGCACAGATACGCAGTATTTT. Protein: CASSLAGTSGSTDTQYF.

DNA of the CDR3: TGTGCCAGCAGCAACGGGGGCAATCAGCCCCAGCATTTT. Translated: CASSNGGNQPQHF. J is TRBJ1-5 and V is TRBV6-5; D is ambiguous. This CDR3 comprises 13 residues. Germline-derived CDR1 and CDR2 are MNHEY and SVGAGI. Trimming cost V 6 bases and J 2 bases, with 8 bases left between them.

CDR3 sequence reads: CASSTGLDEQYF. CDR3 bases: TGTGCCAGCAGCACGGGATTGGACGAGCAGTACTTC. The genes are TRBV5-6 and TRBJ2-7; D may be TRBD2 (5 bases). CDR1 is SGHDT and CDR2 is YYEEEE in the germline V gene. V lost 4 bases and J lost 5, with 10 bases in between. The CDR3 contains 12 residues.

V gene TRBV9 combines with J gene TRBJ2-6; 8 bases line up with TRBD1. The V segment lost 3 bases and the J segment 1 base; nucleotides outside the gene matches: 6. Germline V gene lookup returns CDR1 SGDLS and CDR2 YYNGEE. This CDR3 is 17 amino acids long. The CDR3 spells CASSARQGISGANVLTF. The CDR3 DNA reads TGTGCCAGCAGCGCCCGACAGGGGATATCTGGGGCCAACGTCCTGACTTTC.

This rearrangement joins TRBV25-1 to TRBJ2-7, with D tentatively TRBD1 (5 bases). CDR1 and CDR2 (germline): MGHDK, SYGVNS. Trimming took 8 bases from V and 0 from J, leaving 11 bases between them. The length of the CDR3 is 13 residues. The CDR3 DNA reads TGTGCCAGCGGAGCAGGGAACTCCTACGAGCAGTACTTC. It encodes CASGAGNSYEQYF.

The V and J genes are TRBV27 and TRBJ1-6; D not certain. Trimming took off 5 bases at V and 6 bases at J, with 8 bases between the two ends. This CDR3 has 13 amino acids. Germline V CDR1 and CDR2: MNHEY, SMNVEV (reference sequence). As DNA, the CDR3 is TGTGCCAGCAGTACGACTGGTAATTCACCCCTCCACTTT. Its protein is CASSTTGNSPLHF.

The chain links TRBV27 to TRBJ1-5; D might be TRBD1 (5 bases). The V end lost 5 bases, the J end lost 2 bases, and 10 bases lay between the germline ends. The germline gives CDR1 MNHEY, CDR2 SMNVEV (reference sequence). This CDR3 has 14 amino acids. CDR3 DNA sequence: TGTGCCAGCAGTCAGGGTTCGGGCAATCAGCCCCAGCATTTT. Its translation: CASSQGSGNQPQHF.

This chain uses TRBV29-1 with TRBJ2-5; D perhaps matches TRBD1 (6 bases). CDR3 length equals 14 residues. The ends were cut back, 3 bases at V and 1 base at J, with 12 bases in the middle. Germline V CDR1 and CDR2: SQVTM, ANQGSEA. CDR3 region: CSVEAGQTQETQYF. The CDR3 coding sequence is TGCAGCGTTGAGGCCGGACAGACCCAAGAGACCCAGTACTTC.